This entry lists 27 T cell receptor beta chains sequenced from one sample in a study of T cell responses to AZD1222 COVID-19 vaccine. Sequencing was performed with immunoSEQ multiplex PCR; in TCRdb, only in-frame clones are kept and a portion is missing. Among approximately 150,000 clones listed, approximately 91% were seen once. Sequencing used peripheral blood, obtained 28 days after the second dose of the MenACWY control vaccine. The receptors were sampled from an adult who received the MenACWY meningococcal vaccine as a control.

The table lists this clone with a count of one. The CDR3 DNA reads TGTGCCAGCAGGCCCCGGACAGGGGGCGGTGAGCAGTTCTTC. It translates to CASRPRTGGGEQFF. The chain joins TRBV2 to TRBJ2-1, with 11 positions matching TRBD1. The CDR3 spans 14 residues. Germline V gene data show CDR1 as SNHLY and CDR2 as FYNNEI. Trimming cost V 6 bases and J 9 bases; bases outside gene matches: 7.

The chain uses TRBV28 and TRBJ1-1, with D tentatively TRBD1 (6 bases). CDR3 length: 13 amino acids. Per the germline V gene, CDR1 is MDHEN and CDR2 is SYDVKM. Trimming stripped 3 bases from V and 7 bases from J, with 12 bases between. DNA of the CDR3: TGTGCCAGCAGTTTGGGAGGGGGGATTGAAGCTTTCTTT. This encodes CASSLGGGIEAFF.

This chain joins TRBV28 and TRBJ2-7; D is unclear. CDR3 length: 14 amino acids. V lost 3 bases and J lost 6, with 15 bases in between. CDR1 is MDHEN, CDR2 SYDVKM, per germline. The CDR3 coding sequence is TGTGCCAGCAGTTTTGAGGTATGGTCTCGCGAGCAGTACTTC. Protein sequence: CASSFEVWSREQYF.

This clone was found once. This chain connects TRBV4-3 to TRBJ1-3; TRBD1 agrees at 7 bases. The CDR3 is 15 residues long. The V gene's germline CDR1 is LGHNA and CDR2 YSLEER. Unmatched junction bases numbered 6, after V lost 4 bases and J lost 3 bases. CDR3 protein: CASSLAGGGGNTIYF. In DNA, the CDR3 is TGCGCCAGCAGCCTGGCAGGGGGGGGTGGAAACACCATATATTTT.

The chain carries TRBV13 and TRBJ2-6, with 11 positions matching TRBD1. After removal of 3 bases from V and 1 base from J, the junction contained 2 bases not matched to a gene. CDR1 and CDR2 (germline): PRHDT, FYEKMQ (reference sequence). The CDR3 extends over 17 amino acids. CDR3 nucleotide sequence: TGTGCCAGCAGCTTCGGACAGGGGGCGTCTGGGGCCAACGTCCTGACTTTC. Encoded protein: CASSFGQGASGANVLTF.

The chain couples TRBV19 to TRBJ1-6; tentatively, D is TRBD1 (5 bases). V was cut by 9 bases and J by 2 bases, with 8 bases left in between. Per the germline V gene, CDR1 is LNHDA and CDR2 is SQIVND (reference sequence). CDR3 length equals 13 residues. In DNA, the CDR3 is TGTGCCAGCCAGGGAACCTATAATTCACCCCTCCACTTT. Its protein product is CASQGTYNSPLHF.

The CDR3 region has the DNA TGTGCCAGCAGTGATTCGGGGAATTCACCCCTCCACTTT. This gives the protein CASSDSGNSPLHF. The rearrangement uses TRBV2 and TRBJ1-6; D unresolved. The CDR3 is 13 amino acids. Germline V gene sequence: CDR1 SNHLY, CDR2 FYNNEI. Trimming stripped 3 bases from V and 7 bases from J, with 7 bases between.

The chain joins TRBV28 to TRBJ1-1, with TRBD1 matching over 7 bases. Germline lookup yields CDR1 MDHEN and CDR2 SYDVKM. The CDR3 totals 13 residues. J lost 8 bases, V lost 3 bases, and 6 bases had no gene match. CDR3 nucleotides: TGTGCCAGCAGTTTGCTACAGGGGCGGGAAGCTTTCTTT. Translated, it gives CASSLLQGREAFF.

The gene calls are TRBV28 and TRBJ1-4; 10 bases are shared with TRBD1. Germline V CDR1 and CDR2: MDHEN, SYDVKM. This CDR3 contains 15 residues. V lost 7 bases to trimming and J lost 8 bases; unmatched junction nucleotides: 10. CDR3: CASTTTGTGDEKLFF. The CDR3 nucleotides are TGTGCCAGCACCACTACCGGGACAGGGGACGAAAAACTGTTTTTT.

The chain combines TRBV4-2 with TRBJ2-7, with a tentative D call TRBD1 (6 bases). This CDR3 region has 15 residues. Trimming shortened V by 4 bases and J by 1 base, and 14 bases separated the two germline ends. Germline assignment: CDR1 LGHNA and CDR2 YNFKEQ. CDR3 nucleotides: TGTGCCAGCAGCCCTCAGGGGTCTAGGTCCTACGAGCAGTACTTC. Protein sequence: CASSPQGSRSYEQYF.

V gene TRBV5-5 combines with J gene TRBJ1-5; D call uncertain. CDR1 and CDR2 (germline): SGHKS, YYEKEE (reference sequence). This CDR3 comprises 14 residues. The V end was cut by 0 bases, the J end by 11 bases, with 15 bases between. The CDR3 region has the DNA TGTGCCAGCAGCTTGGTCGCCGCGCCTTCAGCCCAGCATTTT. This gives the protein CASSLVAAPSAQHF.

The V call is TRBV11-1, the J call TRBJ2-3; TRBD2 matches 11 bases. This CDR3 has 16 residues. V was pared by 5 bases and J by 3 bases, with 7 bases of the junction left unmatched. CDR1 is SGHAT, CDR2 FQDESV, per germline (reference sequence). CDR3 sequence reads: CASSAPGLADTDTQYF. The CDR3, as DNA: TGTGCCAGCAGCGCTCCGGGACTAGCGGATACAGATACGCAGTATTTT.

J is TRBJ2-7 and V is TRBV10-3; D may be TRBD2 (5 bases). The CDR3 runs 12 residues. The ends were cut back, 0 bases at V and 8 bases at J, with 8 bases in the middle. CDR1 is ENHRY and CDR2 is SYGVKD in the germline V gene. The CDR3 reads CAISESEGKQYF. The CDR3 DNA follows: TGTGCCATCAGTGAGTCAGAGGGAAAGCAGTACTTC.

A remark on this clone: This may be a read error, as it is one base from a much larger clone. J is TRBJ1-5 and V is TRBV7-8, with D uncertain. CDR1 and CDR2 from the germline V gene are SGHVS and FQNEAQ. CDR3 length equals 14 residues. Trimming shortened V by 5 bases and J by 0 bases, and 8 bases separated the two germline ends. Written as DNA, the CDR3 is TGTGCCAGCAGCCGGACTGATAGCAATCAGCCCCAGCATTTT. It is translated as CASSRTDSNQPQHF.

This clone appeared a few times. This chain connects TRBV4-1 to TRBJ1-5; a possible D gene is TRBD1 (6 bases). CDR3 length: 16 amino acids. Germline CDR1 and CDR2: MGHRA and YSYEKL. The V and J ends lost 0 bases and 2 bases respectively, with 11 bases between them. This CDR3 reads CASSQDPGEGNQPQHF. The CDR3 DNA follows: TGCGCCAGCAGCCAAGATCCAGGGGAGGGCAATCAGCCCCAGCATTTT.

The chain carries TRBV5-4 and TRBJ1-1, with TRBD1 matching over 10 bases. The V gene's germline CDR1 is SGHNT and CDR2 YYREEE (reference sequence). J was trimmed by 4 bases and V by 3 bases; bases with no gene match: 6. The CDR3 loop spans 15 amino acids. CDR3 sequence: CASSSPGQGSTEAFF. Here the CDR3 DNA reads TGTGCCAGCAGCTCGCCGGGACAGGGGAGCACTGAAGCTTTCTTT.

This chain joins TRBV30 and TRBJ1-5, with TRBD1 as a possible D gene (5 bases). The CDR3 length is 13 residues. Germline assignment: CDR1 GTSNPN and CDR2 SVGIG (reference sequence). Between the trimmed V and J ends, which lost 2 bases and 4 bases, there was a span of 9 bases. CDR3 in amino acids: CAWSSGTNQPQHF. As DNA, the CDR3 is TGTGCCTGGAGTTCCGGGACGAATCAGCCCCAGCATTTT.

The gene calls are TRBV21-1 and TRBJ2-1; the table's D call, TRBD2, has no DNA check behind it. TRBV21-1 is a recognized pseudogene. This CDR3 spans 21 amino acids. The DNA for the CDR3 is TGTGCCAGCAGCAGGGATCGACTAGCGGAGAAAAGAGGGGCCTCCTACAATGAGCAGTTCTTC. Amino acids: CASSRDRLAEKRGASYNEQFF.

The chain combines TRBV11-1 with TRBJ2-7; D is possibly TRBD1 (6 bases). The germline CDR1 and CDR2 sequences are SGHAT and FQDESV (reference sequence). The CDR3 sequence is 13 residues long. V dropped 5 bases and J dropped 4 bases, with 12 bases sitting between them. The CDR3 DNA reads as TGTGCCAGCAGCCGGACAGTGGCATACGAGCAGTACTTC. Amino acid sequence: CASSRTVAYEQYF.

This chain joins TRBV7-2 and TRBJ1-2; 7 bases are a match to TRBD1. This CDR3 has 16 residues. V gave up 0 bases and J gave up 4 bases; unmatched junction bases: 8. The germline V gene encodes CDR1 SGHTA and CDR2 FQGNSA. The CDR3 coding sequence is TGTGCCAGCAGCTTAGCGGGACAGTTTAGTGTCTATGGCTACACCTTC. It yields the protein CASSLAGQFSVYGYTF. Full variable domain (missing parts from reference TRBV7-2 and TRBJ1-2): GAGVSQSPSNKVTEKGKDVELRCDPISGHTALYWYRQSLGQGLEFLIYFQGNSAPDKSGLPSDRFSAERTGGSVSTLTIQRTQQEDSAVYLCASSLAGQFSVYGYTFGSGTRLTVV.

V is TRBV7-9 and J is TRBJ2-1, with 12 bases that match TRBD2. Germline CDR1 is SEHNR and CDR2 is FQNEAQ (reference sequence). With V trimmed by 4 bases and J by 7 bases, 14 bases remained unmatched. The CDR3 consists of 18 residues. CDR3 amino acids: CASSSPPRLAGVRNEQFF. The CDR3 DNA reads TGTGCCAGCAGCTCCCCCCCCCGACTAGCGGGAGTGAGAAATGAGCAGTTCTTC.

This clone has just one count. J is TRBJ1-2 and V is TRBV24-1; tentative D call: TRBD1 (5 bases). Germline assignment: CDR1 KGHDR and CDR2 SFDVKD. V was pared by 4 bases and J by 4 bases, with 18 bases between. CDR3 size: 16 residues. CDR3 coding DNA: TGTGCCACCAGTGACGCACCGGGACGGAGCCTCTATGGCTACACCTTC. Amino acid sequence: CATSDAPGRSLYGYTF.

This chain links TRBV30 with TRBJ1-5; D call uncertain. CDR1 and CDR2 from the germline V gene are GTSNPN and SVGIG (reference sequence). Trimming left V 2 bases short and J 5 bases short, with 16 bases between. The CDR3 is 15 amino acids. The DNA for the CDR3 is TGTGCCTGGAGTAGTGGAGGGCAGACGCATCAGCCCCAGCATTTT. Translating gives CAWSSGGQTHQPQHF. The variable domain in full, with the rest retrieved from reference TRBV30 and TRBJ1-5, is SQTIHQWPATLVQPVGSPLSLECTVEGTSNPNLYWYRQAAGRGLQLLFYSVGIGQISSEVPQNLSASRPQDRQFILSSKKLLLSDSGFYLCAWSSGGQTHQPQHFGDGTRLSIL.

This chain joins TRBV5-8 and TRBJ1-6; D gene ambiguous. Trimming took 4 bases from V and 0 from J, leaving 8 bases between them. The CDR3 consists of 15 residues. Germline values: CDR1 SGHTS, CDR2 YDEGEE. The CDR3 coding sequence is TGTGCCAGCAGCCACGGGAGCTCCTATAATTCACCCCTCCACTTT. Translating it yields CASSHGSSYNSPLHF.

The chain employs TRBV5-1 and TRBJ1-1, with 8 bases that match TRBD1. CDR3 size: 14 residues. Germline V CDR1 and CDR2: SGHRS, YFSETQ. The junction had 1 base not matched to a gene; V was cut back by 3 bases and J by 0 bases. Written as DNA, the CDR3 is TGCGCCAGCAGCTACAGGGGGTTGAACACTGAAGCTTTCTTT. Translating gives CASSYRGLNTEAFF.

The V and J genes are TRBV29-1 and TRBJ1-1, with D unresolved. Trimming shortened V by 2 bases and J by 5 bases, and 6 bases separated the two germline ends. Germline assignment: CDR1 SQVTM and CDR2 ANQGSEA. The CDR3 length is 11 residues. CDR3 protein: CSVETRTEAFF. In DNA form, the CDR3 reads TGCAGCGTTGAAACCAGGACTGAAGCTTTCTTT.

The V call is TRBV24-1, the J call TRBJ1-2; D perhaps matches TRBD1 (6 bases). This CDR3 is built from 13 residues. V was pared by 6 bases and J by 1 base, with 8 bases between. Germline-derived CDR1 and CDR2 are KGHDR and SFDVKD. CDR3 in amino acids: CATSQQGNYGYTF. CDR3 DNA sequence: TGTGCCACCAGTCAACAGGGTAACTATGGCTACACCTTC.